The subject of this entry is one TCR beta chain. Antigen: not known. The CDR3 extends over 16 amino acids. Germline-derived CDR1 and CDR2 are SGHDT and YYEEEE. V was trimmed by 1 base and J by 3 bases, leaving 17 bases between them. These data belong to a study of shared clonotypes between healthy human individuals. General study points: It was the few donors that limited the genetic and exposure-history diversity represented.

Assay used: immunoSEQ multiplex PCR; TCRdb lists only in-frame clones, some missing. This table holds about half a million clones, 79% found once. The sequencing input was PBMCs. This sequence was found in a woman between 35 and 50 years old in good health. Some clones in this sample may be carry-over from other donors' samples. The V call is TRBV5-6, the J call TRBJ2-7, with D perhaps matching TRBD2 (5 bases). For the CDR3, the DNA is TGTGCCAGCAGCTTGATTCGACGTACTAGTGTCTACGAGCAGTACTTC. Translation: CASSLIRRTSVYEQYF. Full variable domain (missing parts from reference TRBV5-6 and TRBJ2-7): DAGVTQSPTHLIKTRGQQVTLRCSPKSGHDTVSWYQQALGQGPQFIFQYYEEEERQRGNFPDRFSGHQFPNYSSELNVNALLLGDSALYLCASSLIRRTSVYEQYFGPGTRLTVT.